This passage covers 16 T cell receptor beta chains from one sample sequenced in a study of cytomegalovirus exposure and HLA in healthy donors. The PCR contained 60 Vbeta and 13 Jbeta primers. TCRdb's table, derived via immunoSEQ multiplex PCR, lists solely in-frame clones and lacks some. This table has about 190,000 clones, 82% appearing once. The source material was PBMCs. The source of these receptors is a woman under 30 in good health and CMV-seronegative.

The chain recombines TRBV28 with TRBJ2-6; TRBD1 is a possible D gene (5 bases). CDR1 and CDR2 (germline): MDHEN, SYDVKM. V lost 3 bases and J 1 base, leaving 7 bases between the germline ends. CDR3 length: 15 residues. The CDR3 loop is CASSFQGSGANVLTF. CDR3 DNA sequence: TGTGCCAGCAGTTTTCAGGGTTCTGGGGCCAACGTCCTGACTTTC.

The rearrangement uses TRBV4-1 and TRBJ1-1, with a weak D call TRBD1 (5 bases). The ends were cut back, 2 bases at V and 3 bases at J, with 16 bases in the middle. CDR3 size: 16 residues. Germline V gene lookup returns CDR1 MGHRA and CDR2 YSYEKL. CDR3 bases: TGCGCCAGCAGCCAACCCTGGGGGACTTTGGACACTGAAGCTTTCTTT. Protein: CASSQPWGTLDTEAFF.

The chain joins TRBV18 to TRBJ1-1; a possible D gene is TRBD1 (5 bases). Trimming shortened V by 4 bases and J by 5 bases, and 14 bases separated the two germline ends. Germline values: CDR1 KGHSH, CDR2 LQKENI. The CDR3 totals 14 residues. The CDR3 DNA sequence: TGTGCCAGCTCACGGGACGGGAGAGGGACTGAAGCTTTCTTT. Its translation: CASSRDGRGTEAFF.

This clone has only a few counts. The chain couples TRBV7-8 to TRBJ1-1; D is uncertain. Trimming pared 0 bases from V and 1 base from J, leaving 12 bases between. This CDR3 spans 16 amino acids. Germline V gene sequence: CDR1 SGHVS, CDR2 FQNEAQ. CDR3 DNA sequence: TGTGCCAGCAGCTTAGCGCATGGACTGACGAACACTGAAGCTTTCTTT. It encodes CASSLAHGLTNTEAFF.

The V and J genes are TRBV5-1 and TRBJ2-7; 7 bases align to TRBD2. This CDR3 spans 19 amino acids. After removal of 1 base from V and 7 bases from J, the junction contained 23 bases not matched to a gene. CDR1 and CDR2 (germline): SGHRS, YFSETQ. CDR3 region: CASSLYLFSGHDGITEQYF. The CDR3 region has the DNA TGCGCCAGCAGCTTGTATCTCTTTAGCGGGCATGACGGGATTACTGAGCAGTACTTC.

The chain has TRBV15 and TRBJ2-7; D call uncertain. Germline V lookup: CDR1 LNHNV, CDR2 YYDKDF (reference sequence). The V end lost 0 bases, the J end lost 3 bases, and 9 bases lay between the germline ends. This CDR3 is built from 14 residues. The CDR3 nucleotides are TGTGCCACCAGCAGAGACGCGGTACGCTACGAGCAGTACTTC. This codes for CATSRDAVRYEQYF.

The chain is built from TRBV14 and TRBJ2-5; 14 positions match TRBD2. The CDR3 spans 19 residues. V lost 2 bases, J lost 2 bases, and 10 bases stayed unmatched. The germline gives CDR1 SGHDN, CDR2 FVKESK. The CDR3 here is CASSQSFGTSGGSQETQYF. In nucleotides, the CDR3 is TGTGCCAGCAGCCAATCATTCGGGACTAGCGGGGGAAGTCAAGAGACCCAGTACTTC.

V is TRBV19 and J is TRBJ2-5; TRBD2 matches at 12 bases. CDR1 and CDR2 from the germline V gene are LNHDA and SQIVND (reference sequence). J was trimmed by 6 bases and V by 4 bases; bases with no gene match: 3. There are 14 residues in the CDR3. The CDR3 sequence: CASSTGLAGQTQYF. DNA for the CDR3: TGTGCCAGTAGTACCGGACTAGCGGGGCAGACCCAGTACTTC.

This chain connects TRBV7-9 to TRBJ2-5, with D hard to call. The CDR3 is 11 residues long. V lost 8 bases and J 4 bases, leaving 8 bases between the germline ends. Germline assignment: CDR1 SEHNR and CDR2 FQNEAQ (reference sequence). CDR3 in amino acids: CASGAGETQYF. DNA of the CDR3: TGTGCCAGCGGAGCCGGAGAGACCCAGTACTTC.

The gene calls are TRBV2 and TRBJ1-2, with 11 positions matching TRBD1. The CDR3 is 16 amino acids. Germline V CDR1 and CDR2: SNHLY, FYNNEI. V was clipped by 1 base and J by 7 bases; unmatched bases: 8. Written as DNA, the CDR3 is TGTGCCAGCAGTGAAGACTTTAGGACAGGGGGCAGTGGCTACACCTTC. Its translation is CASSEDFRTGGSGYTF.

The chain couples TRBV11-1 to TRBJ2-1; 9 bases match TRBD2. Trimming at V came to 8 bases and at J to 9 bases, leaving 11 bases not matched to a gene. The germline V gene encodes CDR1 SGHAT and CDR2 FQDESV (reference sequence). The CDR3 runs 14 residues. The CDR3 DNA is TGTGCCAGCCGGCGAGGCGGGGGGGCTCTTGAGCAGTTCTTC. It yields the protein CASRRGGGALEQFF.

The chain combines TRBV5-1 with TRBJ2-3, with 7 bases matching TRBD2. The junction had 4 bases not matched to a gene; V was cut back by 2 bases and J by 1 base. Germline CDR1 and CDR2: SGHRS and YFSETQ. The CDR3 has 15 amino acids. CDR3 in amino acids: CASSLALAGTDTQYF. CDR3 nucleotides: TGCGCCAGCAGCTTAGCTCTAGCGGGCACAGATACGCAGTATTTT.

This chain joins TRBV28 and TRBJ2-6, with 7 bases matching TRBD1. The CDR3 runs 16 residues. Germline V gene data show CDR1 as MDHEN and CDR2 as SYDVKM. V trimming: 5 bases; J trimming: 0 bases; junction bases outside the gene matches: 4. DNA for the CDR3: TGTGCCAGCAGTCCAGGGGACAGCTCTGGGGCCAACGTCCTGACTTTC. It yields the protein CASSPGDSSGANVLTF.

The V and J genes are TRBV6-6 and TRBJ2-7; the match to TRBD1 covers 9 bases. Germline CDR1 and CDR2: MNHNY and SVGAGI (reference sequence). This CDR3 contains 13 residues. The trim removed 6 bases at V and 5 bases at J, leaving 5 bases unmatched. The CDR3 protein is CASRGQGYDEQYF. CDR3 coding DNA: TGTGCCAGCAGAGGACAGGGGTACGACGAGCAGTACTTC.

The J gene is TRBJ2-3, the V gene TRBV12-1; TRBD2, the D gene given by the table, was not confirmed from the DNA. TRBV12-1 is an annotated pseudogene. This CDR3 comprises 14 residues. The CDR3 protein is CASRSGGSADTQYF. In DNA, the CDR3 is TGTGCCAGCAGGTCCGGCGGGAGCGCAGATACGCAGTATTTT.

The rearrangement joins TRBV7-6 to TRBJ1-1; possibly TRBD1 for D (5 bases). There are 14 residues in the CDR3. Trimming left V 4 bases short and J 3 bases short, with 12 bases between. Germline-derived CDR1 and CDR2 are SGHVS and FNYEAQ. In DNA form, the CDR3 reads TGTGCCAGCAGCTCCGGGGGGAGTGACACTGAAGCTTTCTTT. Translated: CASSSGGSDTEAFF. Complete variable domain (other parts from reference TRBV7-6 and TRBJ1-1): GAGVSQSPRYKVTKRGQDVALRCDPISGHVSLYWYRQALGQGPEFLTYFNYEAQQDKSGLPNDRFSAERPEGSISTLTIQRTEQRDSAMYRCASSSGGSDTEAFFGQGTRLTVV.